This is a list of T cell receptor beta chains from one sample in a study of low-dose radiotherapy and immunotherapy resistance in tumors. TCRdb re-derived calls from the reads in MiXCR, one entry per CDR3 protein. The data contain more than 30,000 distinct CDR3 sequences, under 55% of them singletons. This sample comprised PBMCs, obtained after low-dose radiotherapy plus immunotherapy. Every receptor here comes from a male donor with gallbladder cancer. The CDR3 runs from the conserved cysteine through the conserved F or W. The D gene is left open where the match is weak. For some rows the clone size is stated as once, few or many, or as a class when expanded; others skip it.

d_call	clone_size	v_call	j_call	cdr3_aa	cdr3_nt
TRBD2	NA	TRBV4-2	TRBJ2-1	CASSQTRTSGAWNEQFF	TGTGCCAGCAGCCAAACCCGGACTAGCGGTGCGTGGAATGAGCAGTTCTTC
TRBD1	NA	TRBV12-3/TRBV12-4	TRBJ2-1	CGSSLVTGNYEQFF	TGTGGCAGCAGTTTAGTGACAGGGAACTACGAGCAGTTCTTC
NA	many	TRBV7-2	TRBJ2-5	CASSLVGRQETQYF	TGTGCCAGCAGCTTAGTGGGCAGGCAAGAGACCCAGTACTTC
NA	NA	TRBV24-1	TRBJ1-1	CATRPRAETEAFF	TGTGCCACCAGGCCCCGGGCAGAAACTGAAGCTTTCTTT
NA	NA	TRBV19	TRBJ2-7	CASSIGGTTLGYEQYF	TGTGCCAGTAGTATCGGCGGCACGACCTTGGGGTACGAGCAGTACTTC
NA	NA	TRBV7-9	TRBJ2-3	CASSLQTGTGTDTQYF	TGTGCCAGCAGCTTACAAACCGGGACTGGCACAGATACGCAGTATTTT
TRBD1	medium-sized	TRBV5-4	TRBJ2-7	CASSSSGTGSQYF	TGTGCCAGCAGCTCGTCCGGGACAGGCTCGCAGTACTTC
TRBD2	NA	TRBV5-1	TRBJ2-3	CASSSPGGIRTDTQYF	TGCGCCAGCAGCTCCCCGGGAGGGATCCGCACAGATACGCAGTATTTT
NA	NA	TRBV7-2	TRBJ2-3	CASSLDGRTDTQYF	TGTGCCAGCAGCTTAGACGGGCGCACAGATACGCAGTATTTT
NA	NA	TRBV5-6	TRBJ2-3	CASSRLASARNTQYF	TGTGCCAGCAGCCGGCTGGCTAGCGCGCGAAATACGCAGTATTTT
TRBD2	NA	TRBV7-2	TRBJ2-7	CASSLAGGGGSYEQYF	TGTGCCAGCAGCTTAGCAGGAGGCGGGGGTTCCTACGAGCAGTACTTC
TRBD2	NA	TRBV28	TRBJ2-2	CASSPGGTKNTGELFF	TGTGCCAGCAGTCCAGGAGGGACTAAGAACACCGGGGAGCTGTTTTTT
TRBD2	many	TRBV2	TRBJ2-3	CASKTSGSTDTQYF	TGTGCCAGCAAAACTAGCGGGAGCACAGATACGCAGTATTTT
NA	NA	TRBV9	TRBJ1-2	CASSVGGPIEMAHGYTF	TGTGCCAGCAGCGTTGGGGGGCCGATAGAAATGGCCCATGGCTACACCTTC
NA	medium-sized	TRBV5-6	TRBJ1-5	CASSSFGGGAGQPQHF	TGTGCCAGCAGCTCCTTCGGGGGGGGCGCAGGTCAGCCCCAGCATTTT
NA	many	TRBV10-3	TRBJ1-2	CAISESFGSGKDGYTF	TGTGCCATCAGTGAGTCATTCGGGTCCGGGAAGGATGGCTACACCTTC
TRBD1	many	TRBV20-1	TRBJ2-1	CSAHRDRGFNEQFF	TGCAGTGCTCACCGGGACAGGGGTTTCAATGAGCAGTTCTTC
NA	NA	TRBV12-5	TRBJ2-1	CASGSTVSKVDEQFF	TGTGCTAGTGGTTCGACAGTTTCCAAAGTTGATGAGCAGTTCTTC
NA	NA	TRBV19	TRBJ1-3	CASSTPVGNTIYF	TGTGCCAGTAGTACCCCGGTTGGAAACACCATATATTTT
TRBD1	NA	TRBV3-1	TRBJ1-1	CASSQGTGPTEAFF	TGTGCCAGCAGCCAGGGGACAGGGCCCACTGAAGCTTTCTTT
NA	many	TRBV29-1	TRBJ1-5	CSVEVNSNQPQHF	TGCAGCGTTGAAGTCAATAGCAATCAGCCCCAGCATTTT
NA	NA	TRBV7-3	TRBJ1-1	CASSLGSNEAFF	TGTGCCAGCAGCTTAGGCAGCAATGAAGCTTTCTTT
NA	NA	TRBV3-1	TRBJ2-1	CASSRGSYNEQFF	TGTGCCAGCAGCAGGGGGTCCTACAATGAGCAGTTCTTC
TRBD1	medium-sized	TRBV27	TRBJ1-5	CASSLKGQDQPQHF	TGTGCCAGCTCCCTGAAGGGACAGGATCAGCCCCAGCATTTT
TRBD2	few	TRBV12-3/TRBV12-4	TRBJ2-1	CASSFSGEQFF	TGTGCCAGCAGTTTTAGCGGGGAACAGTTCTTC
TRBD1	many	TRBV7-9	TRBJ2-7	CASSPRGTGKGEQYF	TGTGCCAGCAGCCCTCGGGGGACAGGGAAGGGCGAGCAGTACTTC
TRBD2	many	TRBV3-1	TRBJ2-7	CASSRFVGAGGGEQYF	TGTGCCAGCAGCCGCTTCGTGGGCGCGGGAGGGGGAGAGCAGTACTTC
TRBD1	NA	TRBV4-2	TRBJ1-1	CASSQTSGGTEAFF	TGTGCCAGCAGCCAAACCTCAGGGGGCACTGAAGCTTTCTTT
TRBD1	medium-sized	TRBV13	TRBJ2-5	CASSHRDRGRETQYF	TGTGCCAGCAGCCACCGGGACAGGGGAAGGGAGACCCAGTACTTC
NA	many	TRBV19	TRBJ1-1	CASSIWGVATEAFF	TGTGCCAGTAGTATATGGGGGGTCGCAACTGAAGCTTTCTTT
NA	NA	TRBV14	TRBJ2-6	CASSGRDLKSSGANVLTF	TGTGCCAGCAGCGGCCGTGACCTGAAGAGTTCTGGGGCCAACGTCCTGACTTTC
NA	medium-sized	TRBV5-1	TRBJ2-1	CASSDRGGGRLNEQFF	TGCGCCAGCAGCGACCGAGGGGGAGGGCGGTTGAATGAGCAGTTCTTC
TRBD1	once	TRBV5-1	TRBJ1-2	CASSFGQGYGYTF	TGCGCCAGCAGCTTCGGACAGGGCTATGGCTACACCTTC
NA	many	TRBV19	TRBJ2-2	CASSIRDTGELFF	TGTGCCAGTAGTATCAGGGATACCGGGGAGCTGTTTTTT
TRBD1	many	TRBV5-1	TRBJ1-1	CASSVGQGIDTEAFF	TGCGCCAGCAGCGTCGGACAGGGGATAGACACTGAAGCTTTCTTT
NA	NA	TRBV2	TRBJ2-5	CASTEAGTGPTQYF	TGTGCCAGCACTGAGGCTGGGACTGGGCCGACCCAGTACTTC
TRBD2	NA	TRBV6-2/TRBV6-3	TRBJ2-1	CASSTGTNSNEQFF	TGTGCCAGCAGTACCGGGACTAATTCCAATGAGCAGTTCTTC
TRBD1	NA	TRBV2	TRBJ2-3	CASGGRTGGPDTQYF	TGTGCCAGCGGGGGGAGGACAGGGGGCCCCGATACGCAGTATTTT
TRBD1	once	TRBV10-3	TRBJ2-1	CAIGTGGNEQFF	TGTGCCATCGGGACAGGGGGCAATGAGCAGTTCTTC
NA	NA	TRBV4-3	TRBJ2-1	CASSPGGGRREVEQFF	TGCGCCAGCAGCCCCGGTGGGGGGCGGAGAGAAGTGGAGCAGTTCTTC
TRBD1	many	TRBV2	TRBJ2-2	CATHRGYGELFF	TGTGCCACACACAGGGGTTACGGGGAGCTGTTTTTT